The 12 T cell receptor beta chains in this list originate from one sample, sequenced in a study of regulatory T cells. Primers: 52 TRBV forward and 13 TRBJ reverse. The method was immunoSEQ multiplex PCR; TCRdb's version includes in-frame clones alone and lacks a portion of them. The table includes over 20,000 clones, more than 85% detected once. The sample was CD8+ T cells sorted from blood. These receptors originate from a child aged 2-15 years with CD3G deficiency.

V gene TRBV28 combines with J gene TRBJ2-7; the D gene is possibly TRBD1 (6 bases). CDR1 and CDR2 from the germline V gene are MDHEN and SYDVKM. Trimming removed 2 bases at V and 1 base at J, with 12 bases between. The CDR3 is made up of 15 amino acids. CDR3 coding DNA: TGTGCCAGCAGTTTAAGAGCAGGGGATTCCTACGAGCAGTACTTC. Amino acid sequence: CASSLRAGDSYEQYF.

The chain is built from TRBV7-9 and TRBJ2-1; D ambiguous. The V end was cut by 1 base, the J end by 8 bases, with 12 bases between. Germline V gene data show CDR1 as SEHNR and CDR2 as FQNEAQ (reference sequence). CDR3 size: 14 residues. This CDR3 reads CASSLGPSADEQFF. CDR3 in DNA: TGTGCCAGCAGCTTAGGGCCAAGCGCCGATGAGCAGTTCTTC.

This chain uses TRBV6-1 with TRBJ2-5; D uncertain. The CDR3 loop spans 16 amino acids. Germline V CDR1 and CDR2: MNHNS, SASEGT. V lost 1 base, J lost 1 base, and 13 bases lay in between. This CDR3 reads CASSEGDGFPQETQYF. For the CDR3, the DNA is TGTGCCAGCAGTGAAGGAGATGGGTTCCCCCAAGAGACCCAGTACTTC.

The rearrangement links TRBV28 to TRBJ1-5; 8 bases match TRBD1. This CDR3 spans 14 amino acids. With 10 bases clipped from V and 4 bases from J, the junction kept 9 bases outside the gene matches. Germline loops: CDR1 MDHEN, CDR2 SYDVKM. The CDR3 reads CATSSRGRNQPQHF. The DNA for the CDR3 is TGTGCCACTTCGTCCAGGGGGCGAAATCAGCCCCAGCATTTT.

The chain uses TRBV13 and TRBJ2-1; TRBD2 might be the D (5 bases). The CDR3 sequence is 14 residues long. The V and J ends lost 1 base and 4 bases respectively, with 8 bases between them. Per germline, CDR1 PRHDT and CDR2 FYEKMQ (reference sequence). In DNA, the CDR3 is TGTGCCAGCAGCTTAGCGGGAACGTACAATGAGCAGTTCTTC. Translation gives CASSLAGTYNEQFF. Full variable domain (remainder filled in from reference TRBV13 and TRBJ2-1): AAGVIQSPRHLIKEKRETATLKCYPIPRHDTVYWYQQGPGQDPQFLISFYEKMQSDKGSIPDRFSAQQFSDYHSELNMSSLELGDSALYFCASSLAGTYNEQFFGPGTRLTVL.

The V call is TRBV6-1, the J call TRBJ2-1, with 8 bases aligning to TRBD2. Unmatched junction bases numbered 5, after V lost 7 bases and J lost 0 bases. This CDR3 is 15 amino acids long. Germline loops: CDR1 MNHNS, CDR2 SASEGT. The CDR3 nucleotides read TGTGCCAGCAAGAAGCGGGAGAGCTCCTACAATGAGCAGTTCTTC. This translates into CASKKRESSYNEQFF.

The chain uses TRBV5-1 and TRBJ2-3, with 11 bases identical to TRBD2. Germline loops: CDR1 SGHRS, CDR2 YFSETQ. CDR3 length: 15 residues. V lost 2 bases to trimming and J lost 4 bases; unmatched junction nucleotides: 3. The CDR3 nucleotides are TGCGCCAGCAGCTTAATAGCGGGAGGGGCAGATACGCAGTATTTT. Encoded protein: CASSLIAGGADTQYF.

The chain recombines TRBV11-2 with TRBJ2-7, with a weak D call TRBD2 (5 bases). Looked up from germline, CDR1 is SGHAT and CDR2 is FQNNGV. Trimming cost V 3 bases and J 4 bases, with 7 bases left between them. This CDR3 has 12 amino acids. CDR3 in DNA: TGTGCCAGCAGCTTTGGCGGGTACGAGCAGTACTTC. Encoded protein: CASSFGGYEQYF.

The chain links TRBV6-1 to TRBJ1-5, with no clear D. The CDR3 sequence is 15 residues long. CDR1 is MNHNS, CDR2 SASEGT, per germline. With 1 base removed from V and 0 bases from J, the gap between germline ends came to 7 bases. The CDR3: CASSEENYSNQPQHF. The CDR3 DNA reads TGTGCCAGCAGTGAAGAGAATTATAGCAATCAGCCCCAGCATTTT.

The rearrangement links TRBV7-9 to TRBJ2-3; D gene uncertain. This CDR3 spans 11 amino acids. Germline values: CDR1 SEHNR, CDR2 FQNEAQ (reference sequence). Trimming shortened V by 2 bases and J by 9 bases, and 6 bases separated the two germline ends. The CDR3: CASSLQQTQYF. CDR3 bases: TGTGCCAGCAGCTTACAGCAGACGCAGTATTTT.

CDR3 nucleotide sequence: TGCGCCAGACCTAGCGGGAGGAGATATTACGAGCAGTACTTC. Protein product: CARPSGRRYYEQYF. The chain carries TRBV10-1 and TRBJ2-7, with 11 bases fitting TRBD2. Losses at the gene ends were 9 bases for V and 4 bases for J; bases not matched to a gene: 8. In germline, CDR1 is WNHNN, CDR2 SYGVQD (reference sequence). The CDR3 contains 14 residues.

The CDR3 DNA sequence: TGTGCCAGCAGTCATACAGGGGAGGGTCAGCCCCAGCATTTT. This sequence encodes CASSHTGEGQPQHF. The rearrangement links TRBV28 to TRBJ1-5; TRBD1 matches 7 bases. V shed 5 bases and J 6 bases; nucleotides not matched to a gene: 7. This CDR3 is 14 amino acids long. The germline V gene encodes CDR1 MDHEN and CDR2 SYDVKM.